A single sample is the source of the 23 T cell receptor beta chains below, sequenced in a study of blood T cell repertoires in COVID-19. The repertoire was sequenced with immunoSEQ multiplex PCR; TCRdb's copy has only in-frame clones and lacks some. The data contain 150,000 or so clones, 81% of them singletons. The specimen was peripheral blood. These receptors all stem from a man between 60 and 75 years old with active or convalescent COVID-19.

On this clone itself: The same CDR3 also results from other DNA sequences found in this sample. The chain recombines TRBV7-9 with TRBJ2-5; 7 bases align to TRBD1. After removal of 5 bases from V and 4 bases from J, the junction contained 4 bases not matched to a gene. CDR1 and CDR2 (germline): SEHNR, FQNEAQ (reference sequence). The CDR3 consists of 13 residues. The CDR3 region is CASSLRTGETQYF. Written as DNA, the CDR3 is TGTGCCAGCAGCCTCAGGACAGGAGAGACCCAGTACTTC.

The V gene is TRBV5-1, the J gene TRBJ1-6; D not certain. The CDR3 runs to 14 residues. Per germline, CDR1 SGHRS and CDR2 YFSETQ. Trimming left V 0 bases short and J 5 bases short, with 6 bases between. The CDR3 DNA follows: TGCGCCAGCAGCTTGGAATCGGATAATTCACCCCTCCACTTT. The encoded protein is CASSLESDNSPLHF.

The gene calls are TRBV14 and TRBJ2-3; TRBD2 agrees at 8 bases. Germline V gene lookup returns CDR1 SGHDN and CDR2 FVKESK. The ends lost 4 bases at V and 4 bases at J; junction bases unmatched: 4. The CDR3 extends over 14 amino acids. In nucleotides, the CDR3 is TGTGCCAGCAGCCGTCGACTAGCGCCAGATACGCAGTATTTT. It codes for CASSRRLAPDTQYF.

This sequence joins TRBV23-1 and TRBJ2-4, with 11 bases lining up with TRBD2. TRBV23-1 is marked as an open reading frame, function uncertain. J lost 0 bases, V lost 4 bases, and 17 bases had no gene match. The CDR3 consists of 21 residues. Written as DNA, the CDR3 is TGCGCCAGCAGTCCTCCATCCGGACTAGCGGGCCCGAGGGGAGCCAAAAACATTCAGTACTTC. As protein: CASSPPSGLAGPRGAKNIQYF.

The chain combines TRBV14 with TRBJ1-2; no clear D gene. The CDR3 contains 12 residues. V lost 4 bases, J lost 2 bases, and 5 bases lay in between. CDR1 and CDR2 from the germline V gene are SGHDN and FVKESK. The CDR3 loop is CASSLGNYGYTF. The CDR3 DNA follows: TGTGCCAGCAGCCTCGGGAACTATGGCTACACCTTC.

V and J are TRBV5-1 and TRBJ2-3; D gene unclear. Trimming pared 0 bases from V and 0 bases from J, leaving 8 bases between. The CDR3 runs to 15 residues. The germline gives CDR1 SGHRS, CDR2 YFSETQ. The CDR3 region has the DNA TGCGCCAGCAGCTTGGCAGCGATCAGCACAGATACGCAGTATTTT. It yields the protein CASSLAAISTDTQYF.

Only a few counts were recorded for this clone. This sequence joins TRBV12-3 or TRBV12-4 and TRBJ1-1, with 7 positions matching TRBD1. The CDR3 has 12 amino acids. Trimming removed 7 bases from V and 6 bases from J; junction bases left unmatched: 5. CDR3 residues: CASKEGASEAFF. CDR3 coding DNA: TGTGCCAGCAAGGAGGGGGCTTCTGAAGCTTTCTTT.

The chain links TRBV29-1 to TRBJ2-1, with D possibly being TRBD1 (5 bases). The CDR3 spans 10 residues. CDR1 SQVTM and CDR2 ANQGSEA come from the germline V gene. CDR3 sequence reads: CSADQGEQFF. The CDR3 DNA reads TGCAGTGCCGACCAGGGTGAGCAGTTCTTC.

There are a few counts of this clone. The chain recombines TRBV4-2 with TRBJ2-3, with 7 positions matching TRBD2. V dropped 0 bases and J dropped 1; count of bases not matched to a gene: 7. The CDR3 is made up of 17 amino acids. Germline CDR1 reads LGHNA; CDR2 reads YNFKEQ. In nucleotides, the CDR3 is TGTGCCAGCAGCCAAGATATGCGGGAGTGGGGCACAGATACGCAGTATTTT. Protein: CASSQDMREWGTDTQYF.

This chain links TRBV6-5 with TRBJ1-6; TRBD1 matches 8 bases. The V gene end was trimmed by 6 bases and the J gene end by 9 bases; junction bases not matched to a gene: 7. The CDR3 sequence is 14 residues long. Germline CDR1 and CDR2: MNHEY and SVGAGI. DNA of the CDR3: TGTGCCAGCAGCATGGACAGGGAAGTTTCACCCCTCCACTTT. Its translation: CASSMDREVSPLHF.

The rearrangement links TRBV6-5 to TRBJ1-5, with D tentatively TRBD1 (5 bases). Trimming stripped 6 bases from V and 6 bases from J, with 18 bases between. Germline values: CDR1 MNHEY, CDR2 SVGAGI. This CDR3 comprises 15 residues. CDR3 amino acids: CASSSGVLDLQPQHF. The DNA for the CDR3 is TGTGCCAGCAGCTCGGGGGTTCTCGACCTTCAGCCCCAGCATTTT.

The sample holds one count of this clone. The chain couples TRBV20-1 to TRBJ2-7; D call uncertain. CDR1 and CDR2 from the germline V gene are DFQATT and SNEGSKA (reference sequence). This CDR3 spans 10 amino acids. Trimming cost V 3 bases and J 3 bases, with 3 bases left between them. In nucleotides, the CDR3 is TGCAGTGCTAGCAACTACGAGCAGTACTTC. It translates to CSASNYEQYF.

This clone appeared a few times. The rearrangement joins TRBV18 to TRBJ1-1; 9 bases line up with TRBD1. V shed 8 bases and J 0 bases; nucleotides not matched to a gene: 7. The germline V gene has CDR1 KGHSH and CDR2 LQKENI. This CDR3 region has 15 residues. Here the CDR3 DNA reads TGTGCCAGCACGGGACAGGGATCCATGAACACTGAAGCTTTCTTT. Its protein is CASTGQGSMNTEAFF.

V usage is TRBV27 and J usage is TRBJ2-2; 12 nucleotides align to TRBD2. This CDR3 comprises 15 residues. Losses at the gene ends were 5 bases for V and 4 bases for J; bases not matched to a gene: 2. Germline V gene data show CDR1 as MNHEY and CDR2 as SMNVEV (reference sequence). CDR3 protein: CASSTSGRPTGELFF. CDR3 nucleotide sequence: TGTGCCAGCAGTACTAGCGGGAGGCCCACCGGGGAGCTGTTTTTT.

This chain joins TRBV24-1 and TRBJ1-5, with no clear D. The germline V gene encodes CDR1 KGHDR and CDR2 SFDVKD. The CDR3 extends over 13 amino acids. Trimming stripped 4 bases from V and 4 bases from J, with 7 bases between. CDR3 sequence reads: CATSEFGNQPQHF. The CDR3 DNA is TGTGCCACCAGTGAGTTCGGGAATCAGCCCCAGCATTTT.

The CDR3 DNA is TGTGCCAGTAGTGGTACAGCGGTCTCTGGAAACACCATATATTTT. This encodes CASSGTAVSGNTIYF. The chain is built from TRBV19 and TRBJ1-3; D not certain. Germline CDR1 reads LNHDA; CDR2 reads SQIVND (reference sequence). Trimming removed 5 bases from V and 0 bases from J, with 11 bases in between. This CDR3 comprises 15 residues.

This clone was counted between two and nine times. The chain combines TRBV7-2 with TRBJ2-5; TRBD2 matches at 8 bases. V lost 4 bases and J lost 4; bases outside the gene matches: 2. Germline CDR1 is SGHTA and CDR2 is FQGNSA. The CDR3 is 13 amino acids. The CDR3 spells CASSWTSLETQYF. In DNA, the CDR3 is TGTGCCAGCAGCTGGACTAGCTTAGAGACCCAGTACTTC.

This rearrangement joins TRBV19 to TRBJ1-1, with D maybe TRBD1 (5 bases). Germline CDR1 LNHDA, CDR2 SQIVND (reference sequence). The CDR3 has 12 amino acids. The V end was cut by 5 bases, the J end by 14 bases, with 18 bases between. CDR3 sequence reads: CASSFISGVAFF. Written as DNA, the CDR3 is TGTGCCAGTAGTTTTATATCGGGGGTCGCATTCTTT.

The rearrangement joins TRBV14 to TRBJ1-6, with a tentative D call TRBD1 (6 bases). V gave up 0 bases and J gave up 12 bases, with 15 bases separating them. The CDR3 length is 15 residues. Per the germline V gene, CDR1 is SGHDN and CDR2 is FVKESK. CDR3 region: CASSQEGAGKVPLHF. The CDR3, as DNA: TGTGCCAGCAGCCAAGAGGGGGCCGGAAAGGTACCCCTCCACTTT.

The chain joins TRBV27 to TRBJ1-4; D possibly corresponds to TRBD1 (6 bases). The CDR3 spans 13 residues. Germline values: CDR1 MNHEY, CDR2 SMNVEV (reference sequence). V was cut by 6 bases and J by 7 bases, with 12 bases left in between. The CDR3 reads CASSTNRAEKLFF. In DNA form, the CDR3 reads TGTGCCAGCAGCACGAACAGGGCTGAAAAACTGTTTTTT.

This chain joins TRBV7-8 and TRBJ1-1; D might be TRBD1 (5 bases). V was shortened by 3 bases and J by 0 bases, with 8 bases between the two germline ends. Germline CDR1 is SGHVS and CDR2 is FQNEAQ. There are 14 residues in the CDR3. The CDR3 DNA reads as TGTGCCAGCAGCTTGGCGACAGTGAACACTGAAGCTTTCTTT. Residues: CASSLATVNTEAFF.

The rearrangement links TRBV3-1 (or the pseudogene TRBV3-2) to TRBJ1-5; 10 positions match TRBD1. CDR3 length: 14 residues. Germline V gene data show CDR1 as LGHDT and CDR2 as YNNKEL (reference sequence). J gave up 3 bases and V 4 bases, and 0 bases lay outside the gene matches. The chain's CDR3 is CASSRQGANQPQHF. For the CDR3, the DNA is TGTGCCAGCAGCCGACAGGGGGCCAATCAGCCCCAGCATTTT.

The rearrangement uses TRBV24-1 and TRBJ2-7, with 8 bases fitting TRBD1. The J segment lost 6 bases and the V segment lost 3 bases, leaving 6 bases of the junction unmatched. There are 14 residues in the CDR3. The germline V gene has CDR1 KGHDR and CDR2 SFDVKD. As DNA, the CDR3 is TGTGCCACCAGTGATCCTGGACAGGGAGGCGAGCAGTACTTC. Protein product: CATSDPGQGGEQYF.